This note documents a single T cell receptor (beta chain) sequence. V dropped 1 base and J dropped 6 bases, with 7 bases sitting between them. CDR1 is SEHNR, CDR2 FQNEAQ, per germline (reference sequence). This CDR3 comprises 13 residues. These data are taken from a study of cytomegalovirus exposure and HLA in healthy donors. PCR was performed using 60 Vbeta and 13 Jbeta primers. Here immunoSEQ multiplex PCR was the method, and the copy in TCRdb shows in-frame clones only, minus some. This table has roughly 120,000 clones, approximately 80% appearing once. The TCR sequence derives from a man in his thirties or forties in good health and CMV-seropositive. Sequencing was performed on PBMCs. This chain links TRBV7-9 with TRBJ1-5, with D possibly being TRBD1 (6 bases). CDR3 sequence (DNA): TGTGCCAGCAGCTTAGGGGGGCCTCAGCCCCAGCATTTT. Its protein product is CASSLGGPQPQHF.